These 20 T cell receptor beta chains came from one sample sequenced in a study of a mutant IDH1 vaccine in newly diagnosed glioma. Time point indicated: week 11, during vaccination. Each dose of the vaccine consisted of 300 ug of mutant IDH1 20-mer peptide, with topical imiquimod. The antigens these receptors bind are not known. Here immunoSEQ multiplex PCR was the method, and the copy in TCRdb shows in-frame clones only, minus some. The sample holds about 36,000 clones, 80% seen once. Material: peripheral blood mononuclear cells (PBMCs), obtained from a glioma patient whose treatment included an IDH1 peptide vaccine. These receptors were collected from a woman aged 25 to 39 with glioma. Some clones in this sample may be carry-over from other donors' samples.

V and J are TRBV10-2 and TRBJ1-4, with 10 bases that match TRBD1. CDR3 length: 14 residues. Germline-derived CDR1 and CDR2 are WSHSY and SAAADI. Trimming removed 6 bases from V and 8 bases from J; junction bases left unmatched: 6. CDR3 DNA sequence: TGCGCCAGCAGGGGGACAGGGGTGCGGGAAAAACTGTTTTTT. Its protein is CASRGTGVREKLFF.

This clone has only one observation. V and J are TRBV18 and TRBJ1-3; 8 bases agree with TRBD1. CDR1 is KGHSH, CDR2 LQKENI, per germline. The CDR3 spans 15 residues. The J segment lost 7 bases and the V segment lost 4 bases, leaving 9 bases of the junction unmatched. Here the CDR3 reads CASSLGTGEENTIYF. CDR3 bases: TGTGCCAGCTCACTTGGGACAGGCGAGGAGAACACCATATATTTT.

The chain combines TRBV4-1 with TRBJ2-5, with a tentative D call TRBD2 (6 bases). The CDR3 runs to 16 residues. Germline V gene lookup returns CDR1 MGHRA and CDR2 YSYEKL. Trimming took 2 bases from V and 4 from J, leaving 17 bases between them. CDR3 in amino acids: CASSQYQGSEGETQYF. The CDR3 nucleotides are TGCGCCAGCAGCCAATATCAGGGTTCGGAGGGAGAGACCCAGTACTTC.

This sequence joins TRBV19 and TRBJ2-5; D might be TRBD2 (5 bases). The CDR3 is 17 amino acids. V lost 2 bases to trimming and J lost 0 bases, with 16 bases between them. Germline lookup yields CDR1 LNHDA and CDR2 SQIVND (reference sequence). In DNA form, the CDR3 reads TGTGCCAGTAGTATAATAGGAGGAGGACGGGACCAAGAGACCCAGTACTTC. This sequence encodes CASSIIGGGRDQETQYF.

V is TRBV4-1 and J is TRBJ2-5, with 9 bases lining up with TRBD2. V lost 4 bases, J lost 0 bases, and 6 bases stayed unmatched. Per the germline V gene, CDR1 is MGHRA and CDR2 is YSYEKL. The CDR3 contains 16 residues. CDR3 protein: CASSPRTSEHQETQYF. CDR3 sequence (DNA): TGCGCCAGCAGCCCTAGGACTAGCGAGCACCAAGAGACCCAGTACTTC.

The chain is built from TRBV7-2 and TRBJ1-2; 7 nucleotides line up with TRBD1. This CDR3 has 18 residues. V shed 2 bases and J 3 bases; nucleotides not matched to a gene: 15. Germline CDR1 SGHTA, CDR2 FQGNSA. For the CDR3, the DNA is TGTGCCAGCAGCTTATCAGGAACAGGGGCTATGAGTGACTATGGCTACACCTTC. Translated, it gives CASSLSGTGAMSDYGYTF.

This clone was observed a single time. V and J are TRBV6-1 and TRBJ1-5, with D perhaps TRBD1 (5 bases). V lost 5 bases, J lost 1 base, and 6 bases lay in between. CDR3 length equals 13 residues. The germline V gene has CDR1 MNHNS and CDR2 SASEGT. CDR3 protein: CASSSGSNQPQHF. The CDR3 region has the DNA TGTGCCAGCAGTTCAGGGAGCAATCAGCCCCAGCATTTT.

The chain links TRBV15 to TRBJ1-1, with 7 bases matching TRBD1. V dropped 1 base and J dropped 6; count of bases not matched to a gene: 5. The CDR3 sequence is 14 residues long. The germline CDR1 and CDR2 sequences are LNHNV and YYDKDF (reference sequence). The CDR3 DNA follows: TGTGCCACCAGCAGAGTCGGACAGGACCCTGAAGCTTTCTTT. It specifies CATSRVGQDPEAFF.

CDR3 region: CASSPLAGARTNEQFF. In DNA form, the CDR3 reads TGTGCCAGCAGTCCCCTAGCGGGAGCGAGGACCAATGAGCAGTTCTTC. This chain uses TRBV11-2 with TRBJ2-1; 10 positions match TRBD2. Germline V lookup: CDR1 SGHAT, CDR2 FQNNGV. This CDR3 comprises 16 residues. J lost 6 bases, V lost 6 bases, and 11 bases had no gene match. The variable domain in full, with the rest retrieved from reference TRBV11-2 and TRBJ2-1, is EAGVAQSPRYKIIEKRQSVAFWCNPISGHATLYWYQQILGQGPKLLIQFQNNGVVDDSQLPKDRFSAERLKGVDSTLKIQPAKLEDSAVYLCASSPLAGARTNEQFFGPGTRLTVL.

The gene calls are TRBV30 and TRBJ1-1; no reliable D call. This CDR3 has 10 amino acids. Germline V gene sequence: CDR1 GTSNPN, CDR2 SVGIG (reference sequence). Trimming cost V 0 bases and J 11 bases, with 7 bases left between them. CDR3 bases: TGTGCCTGGAGTGTCGGTGGGGCTTTCTTT. Amino acids: CAWSVGGAFF.

This chain links TRBV29-1 with TRBJ1-3; 7 bases align to TRBD1. Germline V CDR1 and CDR2: SQVTM, ANQGSEA. This CDR3 region has 13 residues. The trim removed 6 bases at V and 4 bases at J, leaving 6 bases unmatched. CDR3 sequence reads: CSVRQGTGNTIYF. Written as DNA, the CDR3 is TGCAGCGTCCGACAGGGCACAGGAAACACCATATATTTT. Drawing the rest from reference TRBV29-1 and TRBJ1-3, the complete variable domain is SAVISQKPSRDICQRGTSLTIQCQVDSQVTMMFWYRQQPGQSLTLIATANQGSEATYESGFVIDKFPISRPNLTFSTLTVSNMSPEDSSIYLCSVRQGTGNTIYFGEGSWLTVV.

This clone was seen a few times. CDR3 nucleotide sequence: TGTGCCAGCAGTTCCTTCCAGGGCGACACTGAAGCTTTCTTT. As protein: CASSSFQGDTEAFF. The rearrangement joins TRBV6-5 to TRBJ1-1; the D gene is possibly TRBD1 (5 bases). CDR3 size: 14 residues. Germline assignment: CDR1 MNHEY and CDR2 SVGAGI. Trimming removed 4 bases at V and 3 bases at J, with 12 bases between.

The chain has TRBV9 and TRBJ1-4; possible D gene TRBD1, 5 bases. V was pared by 5 bases and J by 4 bases, with 18 bases between. Germline V gives CDR1 SGDLS, CDR2 YYNGEE. The CDR3 has 16 amino acids. The CDR3 bases are TGTGCCAGCAGTCAAGGAGGGACTACGGGTAATGAAAAACTGTTTTTT. Amino acids: CASSQGGTTGNEKLFF.

The chain couples TRBV12-5 to TRBJ2-1; D uncertain. With 1 base removed from V and 4 bases from J, the gap between germline ends came to 5 bases. The germline CDR1 and CDR2 sequences are LGHNT and FRNRAP. The length of the CDR3 is 13 residues. CDR3 sequence (DNA): TGTGCTAGTGGTTTGGCCGGGTACAATGAGCAGTTCTTC. Encoded protein: CASGLAGYNEQFF.

This clone occurred once. This chain links TRBV5-4 with TRBJ2-3; 10 bases line up with TRBD2. Germline values: CDR1 SGHNT, CDR2 YYREEE (reference sequence). The CDR3 extends over 15 amino acids. V was pared by 2 bases and J by 7 bases, with 7 bases of the junction left unmatched. CDR3 region: CASSFSSGSTNTQYF. The CDR3 coding sequence is TGTGCCAGCAGCTTTTCTAGCGGGAGTACGAATACGCAGTATTTT.

For the CDR3, the DNA is TGTGCCAGCAGCGCGGACAGTTACGAGCAGTACTTC. It encodes CASSADSYEQYF. V gene TRBV5-4 combines with J gene TRBJ2-5, with a weak D call TRBD1 (6 bases). TRBJ2-7 explains the end of the DNA better; the J call may be wrong. This CDR3 is built from 12 residues. Germline V gene lookup returns CDR1 SGHNT and CDR2 YYREEE (reference sequence).

CDR3 sequence reads: CASSEGYLAGANVLTF. The DNA for the CDR3 is TGCGCCAGCAGTGAGGGTTATCTGGCTGGGGCCAACGTCCTGACTTTC. This chain links TRBV10-2 with TRBJ2-6; D ambiguous. This CDR3 has 16 amino acids. Trimming shortened V by 2 bases and J by 2 bases, and 10 bases separated the two germline ends. The germline gives CDR1 WSHSY, CDR2 SAAADI.

This rearrangement joins TRBV30 to TRBJ2-2; D is perhaps TRBD1 (6 bases). The germline V gene has CDR1 GTSNPN and CDR2 SVGIG (reference sequence). V gave up 4 bases and J gave up 0 bases, with 21 bases separating them. The CDR3 totals 18 residues. DNA for the CDR3: TGTGCCTGGATTATTTCCGGGACATCAAACGCGAACACCGGGGAGCTGTTTTTT. Its protein product is CAWIISGTSNANTGELFF.

The chain is built from TRBV7-9 and TRBJ1-1; weak D call: TRBD1 (5 bases). The CDR3 runs 15 residues. The germline V and J ends were trimmed by 3 bases and 1 base, with 12 bases remaining between them. Germline V gene lookup returns CDR1 SEHNR and CDR2 FQNEAQ (reference sequence). This chain's CDR3 is CASSFGGLPNTEAFF. The CDR3 DNA reads as TGTGCCAGCAGCTTCGGGGGACTGCCGAACACTGAAGCTTTCTTT.

The V gene is TRBV6-5, the J gene TRBJ2-5, with a weak D call TRBD2 (5 bases). Trimming left V 2 bases short and J 4 bases short, with 11 bases between. Germline V gives CDR1 MNHEY, CDR2 SVGAGI. There are 14 residues in the CDR3. DNA of the CDR3: TGTGCCAGCAGTTACCAGGTTGAGGGAGAGACCCAGTACTTC. It is translated as CASSYQVEGETQYF.